Listed here are 22 T cell receptor beta chains from one sample, sequenced in a study of cytomegalovirus exposure and HLA in healthy donors. Vbeta (60) and Jbeta (13) primers were used in the PCR. Only in-frame clones appear in the TCRdb table, and some are missing; sequencing was by immunoSEQ multiplex PCR. The data hold about 210,000 clones, with roughly 80% observed a single time. Sequencing was performed on PBMCs. Source of these receptors: a man aged 30 to 45 in good health and CMV-seronegative.

This clone was seen only once. V usage is TRBV27 and J usage is TRBJ1-2; TRBD1 is a possible D gene (5 bases). With 5 bases removed from V and 4 bases from J, the gap between germline ends came to 14 bases. The CDR3 loop spans 14 amino acids. CDR1 is MNHEY, CDR2 SMNVEV, per germline (reference sequence). The CDR3 loop is CASSAAGDLYGYTF. CDR3 nucleotide sequence: TGTGCCAGCAGTGCCGCGGGGGACCTCTATGGCTACACCTTC.

The chain is built from TRBV19 and TRBJ2-5; unclear D gene. The CDR3 runs 13 residues. CDR1 is LNHDA, CDR2 SQIVND, per germline (reference sequence). With 3 bases removed from V and 1 base from J, the gap between germline ends came to 6 bases. CDR3 in amino acids: CASSMPGQETQYF. Here the CDR3 DNA reads TGTGCCAGTAGTATGCCGGGCCAAGAGACCCAGTACTTC.

The chain couples TRBV11-3 to TRBJ2-3, with 9 bases matching TRBD1. Germline CDR1 reads SGHNT; CDR2 reads YENEEA. The CDR3 is 19 residues long. Losses at the gene ends were 1 base for V and 6 bases for J; bases not matched to a gene: 17. The DNA for the CDR3 is TGTGCCAGCAGCTTAGGCGGACAGGGGCCCCCCCGGAGACACGATACGCAGTATTTT. Its translation is CASSLGGQGPPRRHDTQYF.

This rearrangement joins TRBV27 to TRBJ1-2, with 12 bases fitting TRBD1. J was trimmed by 7 bases and V by 5 bases; bases with no gene match: 8. Germline lookup yields CDR1 MNHEY and CDR2 SMNVEV (reference sequence). The CDR3 extends over 15 amino acids. Here the CDR3 DNA reads TGTGCCAGCAGTCCCTCGGGACAGGGGGCTGGTGGCTACACCTTC. It codes for CASSPSGQGAGGYTF.

V and J are TRBV19 and TRBJ1-1; D unclear. Trimming removed 8 bases from V and 5 bases from J, with 9 bases in between. This CDR3 is built from 11 residues. Germline V gene sequence: CDR1 LNHDA, CDR2 SQIVND (reference sequence). The CDR3 DNA reads TGTGCCAGTTTTTTCGGGACTGAAGCTTTCTTT. Its protein product is CASFFGTEAFF.

This chain connects TRBV5-1 to TRBJ2-5; the D gene is possibly TRBD2 (5 bases). V shed 5 bases and J shed 2 bases, with 13 bases lying between them. CDR3 length: 14 residues. Per germline, CDR1 SGHRS and CDR2 YFSETQ. The CDR3, as DNA: TGCGCCAGCAGTGGGCGAGGGAATCAAGAGACCCAGTACTTC. Amino acids: CASSGRGNQETQYF.

The DNA for the CDR3 is TGTGCCACGTCGGCAGGGGGCCTAAGGGATGAGCAGTTCTTC. Its protein is CATSAGGLRDEQFF. The chain has TRBV19 and TRBJ2-1; 8 nucleotides line up with TRBD1. This CDR3 has 14 amino acids. Per the germline V gene, CDR1 is LNHDA and CDR2 is SQIVND (reference sequence). The trim removed 10 bases at V and 8 bases at J, leaving 13 bases unmatched. The full variable domain, its missing parts supplied by reference TRBV19 and TRBJ2-1, is DGGITQSPKYLFRKEGQNVTLSCEQNLNHDAMYWYRQDPGQGLRLIYYSQIVNDFQKGDIAEGYSVSREKKESFPLTVTSAQKNPTAFYLCATSAGGLRDEQFFGPGTRLTVL.

The genes are TRBV5-6 and TRBJ1-2, with a possible D match to TRBD1 (6 bases). The germline gives CDR1 SGHDT, CDR2 YYEEEE. CDR3 length equals 14 residues. Trimming took 2 bases from V and 4 from J, leaving 12 bases between them. The CDR3 bases are TGTGCCAGCAGCTTACAGGGTTCGGGCTATGGCTACACCTTC. It yields the protein CASSLQGSGYGYTF.

This clone was seen more than once but under ten times. This chain uses TRBV7-9 with TRBJ2-1, with D possibly being TRBD2 (6 bases). Germline CDR1 is SEHNR and CDR2 is FQNEAQ (reference sequence). This CDR3 is built from 15 residues. V lost 1 base and J 7 bases, leaving 14 bases between the germline ends. The DNA of the CDR3 is TGTGCCAGCAGCTTAGGTGCTGGGGGGAGGAATGAGCAGTTCTTC. Amino acids: CASSLGAGGRNEQFF. The full variable domain, its missing parts supplied by reference TRBV7-9 and TRBJ2-1, is DTGVSQNPRHKITKRGQNVTFRCDPISEHNRLYWYRQTLGQGPEFLTYFQNEAQLEKSRLLSDRFSAERPKGSFSTLEIQRTEQGDSAMYLCASSLGAGGRNEQFFGPGTRLTVL.

The CDR3 DNA reads TGCGCCAGCAGCCAAGATCCTGCTAGCGGGGGGCGGGACACCGGGGAGCTGTTTTTT. It encodes CASSQDPASGGRDTGELFF. The chain couples TRBV4-1 to TRBJ2-2, with 11 nucleotides matching TRBD2. Germline lookup yields CDR1 MGHRA and CDR2 YSYEKL. This CDR3 comprises 19 residues. V shed 0 bases, J shed 3 bases, and the junction held 9 bases outside the gene matches.

This chain links TRBV28 with TRBJ1-5; 11 bases agree with TRBD1. The CDR3 has 17 residues. Germline V gene sequence: CDR1 MDHEN, CDR2 SYDVKM. V lost 2 bases to trimming and J lost 0 bases; unmatched junction nucleotides: 3. The CDR3 reads CASSLGTGGYSNQPQHF. The CDR3 region has the DNA TGTGCCAGCAGTTTAGGGACAGGGGGGTATAGCAATCAGCCCCAGCATTTT.

The V gene is TRBV19, the J gene TRBJ1-1; no clear D. Germline V CDR1 and CDR2: LNHDA, SQIVND (reference sequence). The V end was cut by 8 bases, the J end by 0 bases, with 13 bases between. The CDR3 totals 14 residues. CDR3 in amino acids: CASGSGYLNTEAFF. For the CDR3, the DNA is TGTGCCAGTGGTTCCGGGTATCTGAACACTGAAGCTTTCTTT.

This clone was observed at least ten times. The V and J genes are TRBV28 and TRBJ2-7; a possible D gene is TRBD1 (6 bases). In germline, CDR1 is MDHEN, CDR2 SYDVKM. Trimming took off 9 bases at V and 2 bases at J, with 14 bases between the two ends. This CDR3 has 13 amino acids. CDR3 in amino acids: CASRDRTTYEQYF. CDR3 bases: TGTGCCAGTAGAGACAGGACAACCTACGAGCAGTACTTC.

The chain carries TRBV29-1 and TRBJ2-2; 7 bases map to TRBD2. CDR1 SQVTM and CDR2 ANQGSEA come from the germline V gene. V trimming: 1 base; J trimming: 0 bases; junction bases outside the gene matches: 5. The CDR3 length is 16 residues. The CDR3 loop is CSVEVPAGANTGELFF. The CDR3 region has the DNA TGCAGCGTTGAAGTTCCGGCGGGGGCGAACACCGGGGAGCTGTTTTTT.

The gene calls are TRBV6-6 and TRBJ1-2; D gene uncertain. V shed 6 bases and J shed 9 bases, with 17 bases lying between them. The CDR3 is 13 residues long. The V gene's germline CDR1 is MNHNY and CDR2 SVGAGI (reference sequence). CDR3 region: CASRSEGKRSYTF. The DNA for the CDR3 is TGTGCCAGCAGATCAGAGGGAAAGAGAAGCTACACCTTC.

This clone has more than one count but fewer than ten. The CDR3 DNA reads TGTGCCAGCAGTTTCCGCGTCGACTACGAGCAGTACTTC. This codes for CASSFRVDYEQYF. The J gene is TRBJ2-7, the V gene TRBV27; D is unclear. Between the trimmed V and J ends, which lost 3 bases and 3 bases, there was a span of 9 bases. The CDR3 is 13 amino acids. The V gene's germline CDR1 is MNHEY and CDR2 SMNVEV (reference sequence).

This chain uses TRBV6-5 with TRBJ1-5, with D possibly being TRBD1 (5 bases). V lost 2 bases to trimming and J lost 3 bases, with 14 bases between them. Looked up from germline, CDR1 is MNHEY and CDR2 is SVGAGI. The length of the CDR3 is 16 residues. CDR3 nucleotides: TGTGCCAGCAGTTACGCGACAGCAGCCTACAATCAGCCCCAGCATTTT. Protein sequence: CASSYATAAYNQPQHF.

Only a few counts were recorded for this clone. The V gene is TRBV5-1, the J gene TRBJ2-1, with 13 bases matching TRBD2. CDR1 and CDR2 from the germline V gene are SGHRS and YFSETQ. CDR3 size: 15 residues. Trimming cost V 5 bases and J 9 bases; bases outside gene matches: 8. The chain's CDR3 is CASRPGTSGGGEQFF. The CDR3 coding sequence is TGCGCCAGCAGGCCCGGCACTAGCGGGGGGGGTGAGCAGTTCTTC.

This rearrangement joins TRBV28 to TRBJ2-1, with D hard to call. The CDR3 runs 13 residues. Germline values: CDR1 MDHEN, CDR2 SYDVKM. V lost 5 bases to trimming and J lost 1 base, with 6 bases between them. The CDR3 DNA reads as TGTGCCAGCAGTCGCAGGTCCTACAATGAGCAGTTCTTC. The encoded protein is CASSRRSYNEQFF.

In this sample, this clone turned up a few times. The chain links TRBV10-1 to TRBJ2-7; maybe TRBD2 (5 bases). This CDR3 has 13 residues. Germline-derived CDR1 and CDR2 are WNHNN and SYGVQD (reference sequence). Between the trimmed V and J ends, which lost 8 bases and 3 bases, there was a span of 14 bases. The CDR3: CASPQEEVYEQYF. The CDR3, as DNA: TGCGCCAGCCCCCAGGAGGAGGTCTACGAGCAGTACTTC.

V and J are TRBV5-6 and TRBJ2-7, with D perhaps TRBD1 (5 bases). Germline assignment: CDR1 SGHDT and CDR2 YYEEEE. V gave up 0 bases and J gave up 2 bases, with 9 bases separating them. CDR3 length equals 14 residues. CDR3 sequence: CASSLGTPTYEQYF. The CDR3 DNA follows: TGTGCCAGCAGCTTGGGGACACCTACCTACGAGCAGTACTTC.

The genes are TRBV4-2 and TRBJ2-1; 8 bases line up with TRBD1. V shed 3 bases and J 8 bases; nucleotides not matched to a gene: 12. The CDR3 runs 16 residues. Germline CDR1 reads LGHNA; CDR2 reads YNFKEQ. CDR3 DNA sequence: TGTGCCAGCAGCCAGACCGACAGGGGTGGAGACCATGAGCAGTTCTTC. Amino acid sequence: CASSQTDRGGDHEQFF.